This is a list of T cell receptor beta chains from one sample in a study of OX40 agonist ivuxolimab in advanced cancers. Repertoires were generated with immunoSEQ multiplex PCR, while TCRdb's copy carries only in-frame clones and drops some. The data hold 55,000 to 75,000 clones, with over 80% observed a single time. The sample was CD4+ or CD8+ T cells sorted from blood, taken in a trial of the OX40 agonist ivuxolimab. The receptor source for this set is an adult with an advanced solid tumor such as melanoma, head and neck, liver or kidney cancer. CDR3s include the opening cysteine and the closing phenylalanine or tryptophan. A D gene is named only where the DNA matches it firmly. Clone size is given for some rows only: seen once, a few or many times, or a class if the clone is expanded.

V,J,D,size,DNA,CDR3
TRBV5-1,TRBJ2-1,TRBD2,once,TGCGCCAGCAGCACAGGGACTAGCGGGAGTTTGGGGTACAATGAGCAGTTCTTC,CASSTGTSGSLGYNEQFF
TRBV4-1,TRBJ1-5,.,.,TGCGCCAGCAGCCATACCCGGGGACCCGAGAAGCCCCAGCATTTT,CASSHTRGPEKPQHF
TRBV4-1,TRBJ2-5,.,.,TGCGCCAGCAGCCAAGATTTTCCGATTATCGCAGTCCAAGAGACCCAGTACTTC,CASSQDFPIIAVQETQYF
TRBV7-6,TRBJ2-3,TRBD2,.,TGTGCCAGCAGCTTAGTCCCTAGCGGGAGTTTGACAGATACGCAGTATTTT,CASSLVPSGSLTDTQYF
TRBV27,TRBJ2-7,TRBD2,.,TGTGCCAGTCGACTAGCGGGAGCCTACGAGCAGTACTTC,CASRLAGAYEQYF
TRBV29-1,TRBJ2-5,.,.,TGCAGCGTTGAAGGAGGGAACCGCGAGACCCAGTACTTC,CSVEGGNRETQYF
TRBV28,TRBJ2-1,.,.,TGTGCCAGCAGTTTTTCCAGACATTACAATGAGCAGTTCTTC,CASSFSRHYNEQFF
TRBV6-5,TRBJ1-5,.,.,TGTGCCAGCAGTCAGGGCGGCAATCAGCCCCAGCATTTT,CASSQGGNQPQHF
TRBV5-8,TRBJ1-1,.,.,TGTGCCAGCAGCTTGCAAGTCGGCCGGAACACTGAAGCTTTCTTT,CASSLQVGRNTEAFF
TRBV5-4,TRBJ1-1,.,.,TGTGCCAGCAGCTTCTTCGGGGGGTTGAAGACTGAAGCTTTCTTT,CASSFFGGLKTEAFF
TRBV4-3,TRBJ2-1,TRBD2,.,TGCGCCAGCAGCCAACTAGCGGGAGGCCGGTATGAGCAGTTCTTC,CASSQLAGGRYEQFF
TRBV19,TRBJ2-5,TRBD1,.,TGTGCCAGTAGTATAGCACTGGGACAGGAGGAGACCCAGTACTTC,CASSIALGQEETQYF
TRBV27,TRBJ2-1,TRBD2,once,TGTGCCAGCAGTTTATCGTGGAGCGGGAGGTCCAATGAGCAGTTCTTC,CASSLSWSGRSNEQFF
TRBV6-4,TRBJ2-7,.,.,TGTGCCAGCAGTGAGGGGAAGGGCAGACAAGGCTACGAGCAGTACTTC,CASSEGKGRQGYEQYF
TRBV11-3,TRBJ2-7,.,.,TGTGCCAGCAGCGCACGGGGATCCTACGAGCAGTACTTC,CASSARGSYEQYF
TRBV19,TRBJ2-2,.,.,TGTGCCAGTAGTATGAGTTCAGGGAGGTCCACCGGGGAGCTGTTTTTT,CASSMSSGRSTGELFF
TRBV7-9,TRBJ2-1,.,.,TGTGCCAGCAGCTATGGGGCGGGTAATGAGCAGTTCTTC,CASSYGAGNEQFF
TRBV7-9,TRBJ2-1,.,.,TGTGCCAGCAGCGAATACAATGAGCAGTTCTTC,CASSEYNEQFF
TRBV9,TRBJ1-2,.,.,TGTGCCAGCAGCGTAACGGTCGGATATGGCTACACCTTC,CASSVTVGYGYTF
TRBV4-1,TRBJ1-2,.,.,TGCGCCACCTACGGGGGGACTAACTATGGCTACACCTTC,CATYGGTNYGYTF
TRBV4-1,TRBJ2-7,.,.,TGCGCCAGCAGCCAAGACACTGACTACGAGCAGTACTTC,CASSQDTDYEQYF
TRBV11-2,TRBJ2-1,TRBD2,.,TGTGCCAGCAGCCCGGGGAGGGGCGCCTACAATGAGCAGTTCTTC,CASSPGRGAYNEQFF
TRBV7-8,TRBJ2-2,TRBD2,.,TGTGCCAGCAGCTCCTATACTAGCGGGAGGCGATTAGGTGACACCGGGGAGCTGTTTTTT,CASSSYTSGRRLGDTGELFF
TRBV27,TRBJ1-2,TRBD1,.,TGTGCCAGCCCTTGGGGGGACAGCTATGGCTACACCTTC,CASPWGDSYGYTF
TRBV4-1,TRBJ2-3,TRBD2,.,TGCGCCAGCAGCCAAGATAGGCTAGCGGGAGTAGGGACAGATACGCAGTATTTT,CASSQDRLAGVGTDTQYF